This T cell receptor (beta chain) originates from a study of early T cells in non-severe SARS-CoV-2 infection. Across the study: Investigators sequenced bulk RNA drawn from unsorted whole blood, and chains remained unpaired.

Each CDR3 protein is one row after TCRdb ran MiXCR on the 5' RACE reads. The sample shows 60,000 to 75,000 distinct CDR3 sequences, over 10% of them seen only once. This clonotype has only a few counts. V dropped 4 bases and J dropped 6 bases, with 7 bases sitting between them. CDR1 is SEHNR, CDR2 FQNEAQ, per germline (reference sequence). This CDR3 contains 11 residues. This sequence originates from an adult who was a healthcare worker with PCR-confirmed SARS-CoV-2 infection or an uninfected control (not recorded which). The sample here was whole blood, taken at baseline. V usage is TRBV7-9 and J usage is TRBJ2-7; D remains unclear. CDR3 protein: CASSYGSEQYF. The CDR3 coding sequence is TGTGCCAGCAGCTACGGAAGCGAGCAGTACTTC.